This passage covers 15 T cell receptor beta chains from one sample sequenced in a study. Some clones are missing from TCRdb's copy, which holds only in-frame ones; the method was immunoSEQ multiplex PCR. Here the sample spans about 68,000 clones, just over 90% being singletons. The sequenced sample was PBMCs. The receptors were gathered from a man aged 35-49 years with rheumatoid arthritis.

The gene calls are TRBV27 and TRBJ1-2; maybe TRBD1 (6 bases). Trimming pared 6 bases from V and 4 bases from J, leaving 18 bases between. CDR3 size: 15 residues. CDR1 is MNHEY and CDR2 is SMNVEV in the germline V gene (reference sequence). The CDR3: CASSLTSGASYGYTF. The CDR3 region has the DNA TGTGCCAGCAGCCTCACCTCAGGGGCGTCCTATGGCTACACCTTC.

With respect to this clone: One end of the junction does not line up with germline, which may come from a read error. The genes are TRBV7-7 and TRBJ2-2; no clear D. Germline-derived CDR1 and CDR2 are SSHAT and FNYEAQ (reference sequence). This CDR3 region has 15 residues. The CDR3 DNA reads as TGTGCTAGCAGCGCAGACAACGCGAACACCGGGGAGCTGTTTTTT. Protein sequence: CASSADNANTGELFF.

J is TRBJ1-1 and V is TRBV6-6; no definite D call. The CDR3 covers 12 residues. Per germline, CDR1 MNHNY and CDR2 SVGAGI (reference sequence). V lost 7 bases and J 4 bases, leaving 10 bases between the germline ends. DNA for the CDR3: TGTGCCAGCAACCGGTTGGGCACTGAAGCTTTCTTT. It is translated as CASNRLGTEAFF.

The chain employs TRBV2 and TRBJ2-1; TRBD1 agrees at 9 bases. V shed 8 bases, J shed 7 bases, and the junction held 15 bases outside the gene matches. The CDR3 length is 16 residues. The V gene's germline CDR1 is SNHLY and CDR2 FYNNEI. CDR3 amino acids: CASARPGTGRGNEQFF. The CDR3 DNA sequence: TGTGCCAGCGCCCGCCCCGGGACAGGGCGTGGGAATGAGCAGTTCTTC.

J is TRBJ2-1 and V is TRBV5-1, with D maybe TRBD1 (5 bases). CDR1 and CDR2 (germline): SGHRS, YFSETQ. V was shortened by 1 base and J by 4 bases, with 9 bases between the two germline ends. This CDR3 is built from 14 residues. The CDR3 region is CASSLRQLYNEQFF. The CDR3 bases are TGCGCCAGCAGCTTGCGACAGCTTTACAATGAGCAGTTCTTC. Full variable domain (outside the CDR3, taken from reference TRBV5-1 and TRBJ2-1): KAGVTQTPRYLIKTRGQQVTLSCSPISGHRSVSWYQQTPGQGLQFLFEYFSETQRNKGNFPGRFSGRQFSNSRSEMNVSTLELGDSALYLCASSLRQLYNEQFFGPGTRLTVL.

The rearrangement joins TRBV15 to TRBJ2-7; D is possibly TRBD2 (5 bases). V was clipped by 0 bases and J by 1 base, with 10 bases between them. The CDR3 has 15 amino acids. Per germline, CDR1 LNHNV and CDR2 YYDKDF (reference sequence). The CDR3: CATSRDMGSSYEQYF. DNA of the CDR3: TGTGCCACCAGCAGAGATATGGGGAGTTCCTACGAGCAGTACTTC.

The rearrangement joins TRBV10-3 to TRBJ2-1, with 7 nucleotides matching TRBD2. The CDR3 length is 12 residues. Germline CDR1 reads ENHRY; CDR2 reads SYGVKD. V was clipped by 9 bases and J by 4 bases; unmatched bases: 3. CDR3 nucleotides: TGTGCCATGGGGAGGGAATACAATGAGCAGTTCTTC. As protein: CAMGREYNEQFF.

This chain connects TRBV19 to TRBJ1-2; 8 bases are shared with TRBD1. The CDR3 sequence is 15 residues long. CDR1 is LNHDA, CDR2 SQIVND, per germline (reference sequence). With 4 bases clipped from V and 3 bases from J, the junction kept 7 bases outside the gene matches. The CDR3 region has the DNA TGTGCCAGTAGTAAGCTTACAGGGGGGGACTATGGCTACACCTTC. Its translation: CASSKLTGGDYGYTF.

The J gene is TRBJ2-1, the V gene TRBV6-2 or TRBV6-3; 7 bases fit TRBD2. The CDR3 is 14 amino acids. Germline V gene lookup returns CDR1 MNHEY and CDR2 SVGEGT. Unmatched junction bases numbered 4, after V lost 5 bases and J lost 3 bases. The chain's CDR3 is CASSLGTIYNEQFF. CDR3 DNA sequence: TGTGCCAGCAGTCTCGGGACTATCTACAATGAGCAGTTCTTC.

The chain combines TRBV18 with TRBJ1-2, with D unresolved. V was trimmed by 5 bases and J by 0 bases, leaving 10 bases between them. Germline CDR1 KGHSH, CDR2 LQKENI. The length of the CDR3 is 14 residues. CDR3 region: CASSEPATNYGYTF. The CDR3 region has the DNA TGTGCCAGCTCAGAGCCAGCCACTAACTATGGCTACACCTTC.

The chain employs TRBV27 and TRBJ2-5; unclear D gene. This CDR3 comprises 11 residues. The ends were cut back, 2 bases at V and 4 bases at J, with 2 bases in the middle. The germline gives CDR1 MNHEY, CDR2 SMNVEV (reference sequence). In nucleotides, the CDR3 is TGTGCCAGCAGTTTAGGAGAGACCCAGTACTTC. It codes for CASSLGETQYF.

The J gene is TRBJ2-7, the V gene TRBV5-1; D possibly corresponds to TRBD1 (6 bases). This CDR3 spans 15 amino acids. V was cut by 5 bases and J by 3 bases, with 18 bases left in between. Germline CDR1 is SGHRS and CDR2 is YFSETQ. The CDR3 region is CASRGGLAPDYEQYF. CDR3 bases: TGCGCCAGCAGAGGGGGTCTAGCTCCGGACTACGAGCAGTACTTC.

The CDR3 reads CASSVGPGQGYNEQFF. In DNA, the CDR3 is TGTGCCAGCAGCGTCGGTCCGGGACAGGGCTACAATGAGCAGTTCTTC. The J gene is TRBJ2-1, the V gene TRBV9; 9 bases match TRBD1. V lost 2 bases and J lost 3; bases outside the gene matches: 6. The CDR3 runs to 16 residues. Per germline, CDR1 SGDLS and CDR2 YYNGEE.

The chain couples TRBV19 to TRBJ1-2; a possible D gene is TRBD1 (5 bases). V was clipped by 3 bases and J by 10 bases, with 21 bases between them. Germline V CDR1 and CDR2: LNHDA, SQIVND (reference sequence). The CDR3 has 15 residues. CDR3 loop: CASSIVKSRELVYTF. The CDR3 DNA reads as TGTGCCAGTAGTATCGTCAAGAGCAGGGAGTTAGTCTACACCTTC.

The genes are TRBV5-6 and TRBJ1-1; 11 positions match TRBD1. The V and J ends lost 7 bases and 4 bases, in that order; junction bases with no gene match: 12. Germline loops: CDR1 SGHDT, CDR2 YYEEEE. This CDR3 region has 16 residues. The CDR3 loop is CASRTGTGGWATEAFF. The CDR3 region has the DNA TGTGCCAGCCGCACCGGGACAGGGGGATGGGCCACTGAAGCTTTCTTT.